The clone carrying this T cell receptor (beta chain) has a handful of counts. The record originates from a study of cytomegalovirus exposure and HLA in healthy donors. 60 Vbeta and 13 Jbeta primers were used in PCR. This table comes from immunoSEQ multiplex PCR, and its TCRdb copy is limited to in-frame clones, with some not included. The table records around 140,000 clones, under 10% of them present only once. CDR1 is SNHLY, CDR2 FYNNEI, per germline. Trimming cost V 1 base and J 4 bases; bases outside gene matches: 8. This CDR3 spans 17 amino acids. The material sequenced was PBMCs. V usage is TRBV2 and J usage is TRBJ2-1, with 9 bases that match TRBD2. The sequence was obtained from a woman aged 40-49 years in good health and CMV-seropositive. This CDR3 reads CASSEGLAGSFYNEQFF. CDR3 nucleotide sequence: TGTGCCAGCAGTGAAGGGCTAGCGGGGAGTTTTTACAATGAGCAGTTCTTC.